Below, 5 T cell receptor beta chains from the same sample are listed, as sequenced in a study of Tregs in tolerant kidney transplant recipients. The table came from immunoSEQ multiplex PCR; TCRdb's copy has only in-frame clones and leaves some out. The table lists about 120,000 clones, approximately 90% of them singletons. Source material: CD4+ T cells from blood. The receptor source for this set is a human donor in good health.

In this sample, this clone turned up a few times. The genes are TRBV12-5 and TRBJ2-5; TRBD2 aligns across 9 bases. V gave up 4 bases and J gave up 5 bases; unmatched junction bases: 11. There are 16 residues in the CDR3. In germline, CDR1 is LGHNT, CDR2 FRNRAP. The CDR3: CASGYSGSDQVETQYF. CDR3 DNA sequence: TGTGCTAGTGGTTATAGCGGGAGTGATCAGGTGGAGACCCAGTACTTC.

The chain has TRBV25-1 and TRBJ2-1; 9 nucleotides match TRBD1. Germline CDR1 MGHDK, CDR2 SYGVNS. The J segment lost 4 bases and the V segment lost 7 bases, leaving 14 bases of the junction unmatched. This CDR3 contains 17 residues. The CDR3 sequence is CASNGPGGTGLYNEQFF. CDR3 DNA: TGTGCCAGCAATGGGCCCGGAGGGACAGGGCTTTACAATGAGCAGTTCTTC.

Written as DNA, the CDR3 is TGTGCCAGCAGCTTAGGGACAGGCGCCTCACTTCGCCACTTT. Translation: CASSLGTGASLRHF. The genes are TRBV7-2 and TRBJ1-6, with 7 bases lining up with TRBD1. CDR3 length: 14 amino acids. Germline V gene sequence: CDR1 SGHTA, CDR2 FQGNSA. V lost 1 base, J lost 18 bases, and 12 bases stayed unmatched.

Concerning this clone itself: Within the sample, other DNA sequences also encode this same CDR3. The chain employs TRBV29-1 and TRBJ1-1; D is ambiguous. With 3 bases removed from V and 1 base from J, the gap between germline ends came to 3 bases. Per germline, CDR1 SQVTM and CDR2 ANQGSEA. This CDR3 contains 11 residues. CDR3 sequence (DNA): TGCAGCGTTGAGAGGAACACTGAAGCTTTCTTT. Amino acids: CSVERNTEAFF.

This sequence joins TRBV18 and TRBJ1-4; possibly TRBD1 for D (5 bases). The CDR3 is 16 amino acids. In germline, CDR1 is KGHSH, CDR2 LQKENI. V lost 0 bases and J lost 7, with 15 bases in between. For the CDR3, the DNA is TGTGCCAGCTCACCACCGAATGGCAGGGCAGGTGAAAAACTGTTTTTT. Protein sequence: CASSPPNGRAGEKLFF.